This T cell receptor (beta chain) was retrieved from a study of CD8+CD57+ T cells in acquired aplastic anemia. Study conclusions and caveats: Comparison of patients with controls identified approximately 28 shared CD8+ CDR3 sequences.

Genomic DNA, serving as template, underwent TCR beta VDJ and CDR3 profiling. MiXCR, applied by TCRdb to the reads, yields one record per CDR3 protein. The data show roughly 280,000 distinct CDR3 sequences, roughly 61% seen once. In regard to this clonotype: As yet, its antigen is unknown.

V gave up 4 bases and J gave up 1 base, with 22 bases separating them. The CDR3 is made up of 18 amino acids. The germline V gene has CDR1 LNHDA and CDR2 SQIVND (reference sequence). Those patients picked for sequencing had displayed CD8+CD57+ cell expansion on flow cytometry. With no exception, the patients had severe acquired aplastic anemia. The receptor was isolated from a human donor with aplastic anemia. The chain links TRBV19 to TRBJ1-1; maybe TRBD1 (5 bases). The sample consisted of sorted CD4+, CD8+, or CD8+CD57+ T cells (not recorded which) from PBMCs. The DNA of the CDR3 is TGTGCCAGTAGTACCCCCCCGGGCAGGGTAGGGGAGAACACTGAAGCTTTCTTT. This codes for CASSTPPGRVGENTEAFF.